Following are 27 T cell receptor beta chains from one sample sequenced in a study of blood T cell repertoires in COVID-19. The repertoire was sequenced with immunoSEQ multiplex PCR; TCRdb's copy has only in-frame clones and lacks some. The sample lists 130,000 or so clones; 70% to 85% were seen once. Sequences were obtained from peripheral blood. Source of these receptors: a woman of 80 years or more with acute or convalescent COVID-19.

The rearrangement uses TRBV4-1 and TRBJ1-2; TRBD1 matches at 10 bases. The J segment lost 2 bases and the V segment lost 0 bases, leaving 3 bases of the junction unmatched. CDR1 MGHRA and CDR2 YSYEKL come from the germline V gene. The CDR3 contains 16 residues. In DNA form, the CDR3 reads TGCGCCAGCAGCCAAGAACCGGGACAGGGGAACTATGGCTACACCTTC. Amino acids: CASSQEPGQGNYGYTF.

The chain carries TRBV7-2 and TRBJ1-4; unclear D gene. Germline CDR1 SGHTA, CDR2 FQGNSA. Between the trimmed V and J ends, which lost 4 bases and 4 bases, there was a span of 7 bases. The CDR3 extends over 13 amino acids. The CDR3 DNA reads TGTGCCAGCAGCTGGAGGGATAATGAAAAACTGTTTTTT. Its translation is CASSWRDNEKLFF.

This chain joins TRBV12-3 or TRBV12-4 and TRBJ1-2; TRBD1 matches 7 bases. Losses at the gene ends were 7 bases for V and 4 bases for J; bases not matched to a gene: 3. The CDR3 runs to 12 residues. The CDR3 loop reads CASTTGLYGYTF. DNA for the CDR3: TGTGCCAGCACGACAGGGCTCTATGGCTACACCTTC.

The chain carries TRBV12-5 and TRBJ2-5; a possible D gene is TRBD2 (7 bases). Trimming took 6 bases from V and 4 from J, leaving 12 bases between them. The CDR3 contains 13 residues. The germline CDR1 and CDR2 sequences are LGHNT and FRNRAP. CDR3 loop: CASGTGGGETQYF. Written as DNA, the CDR3 is TGTGCTAGTGGAACGGGGGGCGGAGAGACCCAGTACTTC. The full variable domain, completed using reference TRBV12-5 and TRBJ2-5, is DARVTQTPRHKVTEMGQEVTMRCQPILGHNTVFWYRQTMMQGLELLAYFRNRAPLDDSGMPKDRFSAEMPDATLATLKIQPSEPRDSAVYFCASGTGGGETQYFGPGTRLLVL.

The chain uses TRBV18 and TRBJ2-1; D is unresolved. From germline, CDR1 is KGHSH and CDR2 LQKENI. This CDR3 contains 14 residues. Trimming shortened V by 2 bases and J by 6 bases, and 11 bases separated the two germline ends. The CDR3 sequence: CASSPGDTANEQFF. For the CDR3, the DNA is TGTGCCAGCTCACCAGGCGACACCGCCAATGAGCAGTTCTTC.

V gene TRBV27 combines with J gene TRBJ1-1; 8 bases are a match to TRBD1. Per the germline V gene, CDR1 is MNHEY and CDR2 is SMNVEV (reference sequence). The CDR3 runs 16 residues. V shed 5 bases and J 0 bases; nucleotides not matched to a gene: 8. CDR3 in DNA: TGTGCCAGCAGTCTCGGACAGGGACGGATGAACACTGAAGCTTTCTTT. Its translation is CASSLGQGRMNTEAFF.

The chain carries TRBV5-1 and TRBJ2-5; TRBD1 matches 8 bases. With V trimmed by 3 bases and J by 5 bases, 6 bases remained unmatched. This CDR3 has 14 residues. The V gene's germline CDR1 is SGHRS and CDR2 YFSETQ. The DNA for the CDR3 is TGCGCCAGCAGCTCGACAGGGGCGGGGGAGACCCAGTACTTC. Its protein is CASSSTGAGETQYF.

The chain has TRBV11-2 and TRBJ2-3, with 7 nucleotides matching TRBD2. The germline V gene encodes CDR1 SGHAT and CDR2 FQNNGV. This CDR3 spans 18 amino acids. V lost 2 bases to trimming and J lost 2 bases; unmatched junction nucleotides: 13. The CDR3 DNA follows: TGTGCCAGCAGCTTAAAAGTTTCGTGGCTAGCGGACACAGATACGCAGTATTTT. Translation: CASSLKVSWLADTDTQYF. The whole variable domain, remainder taken from reference TRBV11-2 and TRBJ2-3, is EAGVAQSPRYKIIEKRQSVAFWCNPISGHATLYWYQQILGQGPKLLIQFQNNGVVDDSQLPKDRFSAERLKGVDSTLKIQPAKLEDSAVYLCASSLKVSWLADTDTQYFGPGTRLTVL.

The table lists this clone with a few counts. The rearrangement links TRBV28 to TRBJ1-4, with a weak D call TRBD1 (6 bases). This CDR3 has 12 residues. Germline V gene sequence: CDR1 MDHEN, CDR2 SYDVKM. Between the trimmed V and J ends, which lost 5 bases and 14 bases, there was a span of 15 bases. The chain's CDR3 is CASSNQGFRLFF. The CDR3 region has the DNA TGTGCCAGCAGTAATCAGGGGTTTCGGCTGTTTTTT.

V gene TRBV4-1 combines with J gene TRBJ2-3, with D possibly being TRBD2 (6 bases). V was trimmed by 0 bases and J by 3 bases, leaving 10 bases between them. The germline V gene has CDR1 MGHRA and CDR2 YSYEKL. The CDR3 totals 15 residues. CDR3 bases: TGCGCCAGCAGCCAAGAACCGGGGAGGACAGATACGCAGTATTTT. It codes for CASSQEPGRTDTQYF.

This chain joins TRBV7-2 and TRBJ2-3; 7 nucleotides match TRBD2. Germline loops: CDR1 SGHTA, CDR2 FQGNSA. After removal of 3 bases from V and 1 base from J, the junction contained 4 bases not matched to a gene. CDR3 length: 15 residues. In DNA, the CDR3 is TGTGCCAGCAGCTTCCGGGGGGTCGGCACAGATACGCAGTATTTT. Protein product: CASSFRGVGTDTQYF.

V usage is TRBV7-8 and J usage is TRBJ1-2; D remains ambiguous. There are 14 residues in the CDR3. Germline V lookup: CDR1 SGHVS, CDR2 FQNEAQ. The V end lost 1 base, the J end lost 8 bases, and 14 bases lay between the germline ends. The CDR3 DNA sequence: TGTGCCAGCAGCTTAGATCCAGCCTGGGAGGGCTACACCTTC. Its translation: CASSLDPAWEGYTF.

The chain has TRBV20-1 and TRBJ2-2, with 12 bases that match TRBD2. Germline V gene lookup returns CDR1 DFQATT and CDR2 SNEGSKA (reference sequence). The CDR3 has 17 residues. The V and J ends lost 3 bases and 5 bases, in that order; junction bases with no gene match: 10. The CDR3 protein is CSASASGGALGTGELFF. The CDR3 DNA reads as TGCAGTGCTAGTGCTAGCGGGGGGGCCTTGGGAACCGGGGAGCTGTTTTTT.

The chain couples TRBV4-3 to TRBJ1-1; D call uncertain. Germline V lookup: CDR1 LGHNA, CDR2 YSLEER. V gave up 1 base and J gave up 4 bases, with 10 bases separating them. The CDR3 has 14 residues. The CDR3 DNA reads as TGCGCCAGCAGCCAAGCTATATTTGGCACTGAAGCTTTCTTT. This gives the protein CASSQAIFGTEAFF.

The gene calls are TRBV19 and TRBJ1-2, with TRBD1 matching over 8 bases. The CDR3 spans 15 residues. The V gene end was trimmed by 7 bases and the J gene end by 0 bases; junction bases not matched to a gene: 7. Germline CDR1 LNHDA, CDR2 SQIVND (reference sequence). This CDR3 is CASNTPGQANYGYTF. The CDR3 bases are TGTGCCAGTAATACTCCGGGACAGGCTAACTATGGCTACACCTTC.

The chain is built from TRBV11-2 and TRBJ1-2, with 9 positions matching TRBD1. V was clipped by 0 bases and J by 8 bases; unmatched bases: 7. CDR1 is SGHAT and CDR2 is FQNNGV in the germline V gene. The length of the CDR3 is 15 residues. CDR3: CASSLDTGGVRGYTF. The CDR3 DNA reads as TGTGCCAGCAGCTTAGATACAGGGGGCGTGAGAGGCTACACCTTC. Looking up the rest from reference TRBV11-2 and TRBJ1-2 gives the full variable domain: EAGVAQSPRYKIIEKRQSVAFWCNPISGHATLYWYQQILGQGPKLLIQFQNNGVVDDSQLPKDRFSAERLKGVDSTLKIQPAKLEDSAVYLCASSLDTGGVRGYTFGSGTRLTVV.

This clone was seen a single time. In nucleotides, the CDR3 is TGCAGCGTTGGAGCGGTGAACACTGAAGCTTTCTTT. It is translated as CSVGAVNTEAFF. The chain combines TRBV29-1 with TRBJ1-1; the D is unclear. V gave up 4 bases and J gave up 0 bases, with 6 bases separating them. The CDR3 consists of 12 residues. From germline, CDR1 is SQVTM and CDR2 ANQGSEA. The full variable domain, rest sourced from reference TRBV29-1 and TRBJ1-1, is SAVISQKPSRDICQRGTSLTIQCQVDSQVTMMFWYRQQPGQSLTLIATANQGSEATYESGFVIDKFPISRPNLTFSTLTVSNMSPEDSSIYLCSVGAVNTEAFFGQGTRLTVV.

This clone was detected only a few times. V and J are TRBV27 and TRBJ1-6; a possible D gene is TRBD1 (6 bases). With 5 bases removed from V and 7 bases from J, the gap between germline ends came to 12 bases. The CDR3 is 14 amino acids. Per germline, CDR1 MNHEY and CDR2 SMNVEV (reference sequence). The CDR3 nucleotides are TGTGCCAGCAGTCCCGGGACAACCAATTCACCCCTCCACTTT. The encoded protein is CASSPGTTNSPLHF.

This clone was observed a handful of times. The chain uses TRBV19 and TRBJ1-5; D is unclear. Trimming removed 0 bases from V and 4 bases from J, with 10 bases in between. This CDR3 has 15 residues. In germline, CDR1 is LNHDA, CDR2 SQIVND (reference sequence). The CDR3 here is CASSIELVRNQPQHF. The CDR3 nucleotides are TGTGCCAGTAGTATAGAGCTAGTGAGAAATCAGCCCCAGCATTTT.

This clone occurred once. The rearrangement links TRBV29-1 to TRBJ1-4; 7 nucleotides line up with TRBD1. Looked up from germline, CDR1 is SQVTM and CDR2 is ANQGSEA. J was trimmed by 4 bases and V by 7 bases; bases with no gene match: 6. CDR3 length: 13 residues. The CDR3 DNA follows: TGCAGCGGCGGGGACAGCCGTAATGAAAAACTGTTTTTT. It encodes CSGGDSRNEKLFF.

V gene TRBV7-3 combines with J gene TRBJ1-2; the match to TRBD1 covers 9 bases. The V segment lost 2 bases and the J segment 1 base; nucleotides outside the gene matches: 11. Germline lookup yields CDR1 SGHTA and CDR2 FQGTGA. The CDR3 covers 18 residues. CDR3 coding DNA: TGTGCCAGCAGCTTAGCCCCGCCCGGGACAGGGAATAACTATGGCTACACCTTC. It specifies CASSLAPPGTGNNYGYTF.

To note about this clone: The sample holds other DNA sequences that translate to the same CDR3. The V call is TRBV15, the J call TRBJ1-5; D is ambiguous. V dropped 0 bases and J dropped 6 bases, with 3 bases sitting between them. This CDR3 spans 12 amino acids. Germline V gene lookup returns CDR1 LNHNV and CDR2 YYDKDF (reference sequence). Written as DNA, the CDR3 is TGTGCCACCAGCAGAGATATTCAGCCCCAGCATTTT. Its protein is CATSRDIQPQHF.

The chain couples TRBV9 to TRBJ1-1; the D is unclear. The CDR3 length is 14 residues. Germline CDR1 is SGDLS and CDR2 is YYNGEE. The V and J ends lost 0 bases and 4 bases respectively, with 10 bases between them. In DNA, the CDR3 is TGTGCCAGCAGCGTAGGTGGAGGCCCCACTGAAGCTTTCTTT. Amino acid sequence: CASSVGGGPTEAFF.

CDR3: CASSFSNYGYTF. In DNA, the CDR3 is TGTGCCAGCAGTTTTAGTAACTATGGCTACACCTTC. V gene TRBV7-2 combines with J gene TRBJ1-2; no firm D call. V was cut by 6 bases and J by 1 base, with 6 bases left in between. CDR1 is SGHTA and CDR2 is FQGNSA in the germline V gene. The CDR3 length is 12 residues.

The chain couples TRBV5-4 to TRBJ2-3, with TRBD1 as a possible D gene (5 bases). Deletions cut 3 bases from V and 0 bases from J, with 11 bases between. The CDR3 has 15 amino acids. Germline V lookup: CDR1 SGHNT, CDR2 YYREEE (reference sequence). CDR3 sequence reads: CASSSRRTSTDTQYF. The DNA of the CDR3 is TGTGCCAGCAGCTCCCGTAGGACAAGCACAGATACGCAGTATTTT.

This clone came up a few times. This chain uses TRBV7-8 with TRBJ1-2, with D maybe TRBD1 (5 bases). Germline V lookup: CDR1 SGHVS, CDR2 FQNEAQ. The V end lost 1 base, the J end lost 5 bases, and 11 bases lay between the germline ends. This CDR3 is built from 14 residues. CDR3 nucleotides: TGTGCCAGCAGCTTAGTTACGGAGGGGTATGGCTACACCTTC. This codes for CASSLVTEGYGYTF.

This clone was seen once. The rearrangement links TRBV7-9 to TRBJ1-1, with unresolved D. V lost 5 bases and J 1 base, leaving 11 bases between the germline ends. CDR1 is SEHNR, CDR2 FQNEAQ, per germline (reference sequence). There are 14 residues in the CDR3. The CDR3 nucleotides read TGTGCCAGCAGCGCCATGGTGAGGAACACTGAAGCTTTCTTT. It codes for CASSAMVRNTEAFF.